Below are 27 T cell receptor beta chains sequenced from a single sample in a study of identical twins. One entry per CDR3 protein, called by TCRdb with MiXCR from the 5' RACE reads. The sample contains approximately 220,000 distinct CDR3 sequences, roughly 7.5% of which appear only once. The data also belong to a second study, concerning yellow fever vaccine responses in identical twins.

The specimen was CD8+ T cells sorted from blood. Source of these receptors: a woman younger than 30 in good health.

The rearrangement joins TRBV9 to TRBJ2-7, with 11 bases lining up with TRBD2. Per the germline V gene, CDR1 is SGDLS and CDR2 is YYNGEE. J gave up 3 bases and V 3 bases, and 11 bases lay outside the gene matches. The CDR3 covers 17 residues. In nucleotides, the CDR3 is TGTGCCAGCAGCGCCGGGACTAGCGGACTCGGAGGCTACGAGCAGTACTTC. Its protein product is CASSAGTSGLGGYEQYF. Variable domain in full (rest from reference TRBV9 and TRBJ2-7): DSGVTQTPKHLITATGQRVTLRCSPRSGDLSVYWYQQSLDQGLQFLIQYYNGEERAKGNILERFSAQQFPDLHSELNLSSLELGDSALYFCASSAGTSGLGGYEQYFGPGTRLTVT.

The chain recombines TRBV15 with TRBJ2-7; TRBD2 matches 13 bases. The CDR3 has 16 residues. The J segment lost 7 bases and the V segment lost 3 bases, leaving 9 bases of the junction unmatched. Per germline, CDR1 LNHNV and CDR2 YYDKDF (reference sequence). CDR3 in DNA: TGTGCCACCAGCAGGCCTAGGACTAGCGGGAGCCCTGAGCAGTACTTC. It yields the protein CATSRPRTSGSPEQYF.

The CDR3 DNA reads as TGTGCCAGCAGAAGGGGGACAGCGAACACCGGGGAGCTGTTTTTT. Translated: CASRRGTANTGELFF. This chain connects TRBV27 to TRBJ2-2; 7 nucleotides align to TRBD1. The germline gives CDR1 MNHEY, CDR2 SMNVEV (reference sequence). V trimming: 6 bases; J trimming: 0 bases; junction bases outside the gene matches: 4. The CDR3 is 15 amino acids.

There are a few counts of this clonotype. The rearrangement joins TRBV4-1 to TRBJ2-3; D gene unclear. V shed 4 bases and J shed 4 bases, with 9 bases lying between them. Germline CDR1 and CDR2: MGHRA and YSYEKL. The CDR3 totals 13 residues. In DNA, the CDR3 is TGCGCCAGCAGCCCCGGGCGCCCAGATACGCAGTATTTT. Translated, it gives CASSPGRPDTQYF.

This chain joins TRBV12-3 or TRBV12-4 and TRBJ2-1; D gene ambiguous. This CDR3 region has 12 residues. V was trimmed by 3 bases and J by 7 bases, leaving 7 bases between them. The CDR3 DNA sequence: TGTGCCAGCAGTTTTACCGGGAATGAGCAGTTCTTC. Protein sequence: CASSFTGNEQFF.

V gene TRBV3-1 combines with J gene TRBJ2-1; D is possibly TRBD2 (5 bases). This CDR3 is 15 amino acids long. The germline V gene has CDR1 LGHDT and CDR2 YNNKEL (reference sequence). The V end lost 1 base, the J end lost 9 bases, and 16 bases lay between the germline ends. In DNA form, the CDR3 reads TGTGCCAGCAGCCAAGGCCAAGCCCAGAGCGGTGAGCAGTTCTTC. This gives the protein CASSQGQAQSGEQFF.

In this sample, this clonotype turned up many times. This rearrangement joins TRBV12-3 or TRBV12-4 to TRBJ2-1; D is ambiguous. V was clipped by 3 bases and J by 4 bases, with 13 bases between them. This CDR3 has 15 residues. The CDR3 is CASSFSGGAYNEQFF. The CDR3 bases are TGTGCCAGCAGTTTTTCCGGCGGAGCATACAATGAGCAGTTCTTC.

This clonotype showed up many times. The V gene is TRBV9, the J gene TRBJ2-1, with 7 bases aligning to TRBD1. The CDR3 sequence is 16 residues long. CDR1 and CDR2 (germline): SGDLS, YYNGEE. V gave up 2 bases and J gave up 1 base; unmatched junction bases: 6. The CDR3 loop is CASSVGQSPSYNEQFF. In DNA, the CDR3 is TGTGCCAGCAGCGTGGGACAGAGCCCATCCTACAATGAGCAGTTCTTC.

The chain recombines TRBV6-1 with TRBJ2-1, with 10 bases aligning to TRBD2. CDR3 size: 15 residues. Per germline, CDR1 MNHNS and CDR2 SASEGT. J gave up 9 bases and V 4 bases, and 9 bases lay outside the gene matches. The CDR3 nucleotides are TGTGCCAGCAGTGGATCCCCTAGCGGGGGCAGTGAGCAGTTCTTC. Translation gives CASSGSPSGGSEQFF.

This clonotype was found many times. The CDR3 loop reads CSVEDIGTGINYGYTF. The CDR3, as DNA: TGCAGCGTTGAAGATATCGGGACAGGTATTAACTATGGCTACACCTTC. The chain employs TRBV29-1 and TRBJ1-2; 8 nucleotides align to TRBD1. Germline CDR1 is SQVTM and CDR2 is ANQGSEA. The CDR3 is made up of 16 amino acids. V shed 0 bases, J shed 1 base, and the junction held 7 bases outside the gene matches.

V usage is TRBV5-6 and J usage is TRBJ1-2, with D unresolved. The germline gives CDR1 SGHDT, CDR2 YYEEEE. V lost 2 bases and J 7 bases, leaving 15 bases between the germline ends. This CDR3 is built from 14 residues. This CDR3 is CASSFYEELGGYTF. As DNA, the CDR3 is TGTGCCAGCAGCTTTTATGAGGAGTTAGGTGGCTACACCTTC.

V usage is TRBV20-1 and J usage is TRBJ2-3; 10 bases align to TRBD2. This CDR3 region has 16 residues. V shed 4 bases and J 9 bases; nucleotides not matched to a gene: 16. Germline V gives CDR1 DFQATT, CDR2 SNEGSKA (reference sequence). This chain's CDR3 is CSATQGTSAVRRTQYF. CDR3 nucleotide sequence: TGCAGTGCTACTCAAGGGACTAGCGCCGTAAGGAGGACGCAGTATTTT.

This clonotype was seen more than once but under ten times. Here the CDR3 DNA reads TGTGCCAGCAGCGCAGGTTTAGACGAGCAGTACTTC. Translated: CASSAGLDEQYF. This chain connects TRBV9 to TRBJ2-7; D is uncertain. Per germline, CDR1 SGDLS and CDR2 YYNGEE. V lost 3 bases and J lost 5, with 9 bases in between. There are 12 residues in the CDR3. Full variable domain (rest looked up from reference TRBV9 and TRBJ2-7): DSGVTQTPKHLITATGQRVTLRCSPRSGDLSVYWYQQSLDQGLQFLIQYYNGEERAKGNILERFSAQQFPDLHSELNLSSLELGDSALYFCASSAGLDEQYFGPGTRLTVT.

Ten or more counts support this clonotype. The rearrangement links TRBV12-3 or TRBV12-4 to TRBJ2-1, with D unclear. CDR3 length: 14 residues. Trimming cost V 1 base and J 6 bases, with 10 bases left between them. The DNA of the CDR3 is TGTGCCAGCAGTTTAGGGCGTCATCCCAATGAGCAGTTCTTC. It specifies CASSLGRHPNEQFF.

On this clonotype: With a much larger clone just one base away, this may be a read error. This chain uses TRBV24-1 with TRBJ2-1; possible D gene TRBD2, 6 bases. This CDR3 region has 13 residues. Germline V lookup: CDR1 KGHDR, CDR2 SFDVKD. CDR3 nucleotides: TGTGCCACCAGTGAAACTAGCTACAATGGGCAGTTCTTC. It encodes CATSETSYNGQFF.

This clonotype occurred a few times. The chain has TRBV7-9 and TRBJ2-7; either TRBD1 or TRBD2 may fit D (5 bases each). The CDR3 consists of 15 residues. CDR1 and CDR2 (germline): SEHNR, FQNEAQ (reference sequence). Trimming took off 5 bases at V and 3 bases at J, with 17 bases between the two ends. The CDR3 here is CASSMTRDGDYEQYF. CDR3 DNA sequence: TGTGCCAGCAGCATGACCCGGGACGGAGACTACGAGCAGTACTTC.

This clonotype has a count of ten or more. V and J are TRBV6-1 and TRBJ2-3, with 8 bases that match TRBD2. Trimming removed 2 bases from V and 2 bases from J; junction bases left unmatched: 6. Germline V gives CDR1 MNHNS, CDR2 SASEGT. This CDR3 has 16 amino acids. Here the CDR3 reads CASSEWELAVTDTQYF. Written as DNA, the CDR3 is TGTGCCAGCAGTGAATGGGAACTAGCGGTCACAGATACGCAGTATTTT.

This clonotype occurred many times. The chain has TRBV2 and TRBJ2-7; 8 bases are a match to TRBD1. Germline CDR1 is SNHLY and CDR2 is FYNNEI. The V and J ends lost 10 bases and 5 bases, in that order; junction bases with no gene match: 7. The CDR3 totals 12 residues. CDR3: CAIWDRRNEQYF. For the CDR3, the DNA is TGTGCCATCTGGGACAGGCGGAACGAGCAGTACTTC.

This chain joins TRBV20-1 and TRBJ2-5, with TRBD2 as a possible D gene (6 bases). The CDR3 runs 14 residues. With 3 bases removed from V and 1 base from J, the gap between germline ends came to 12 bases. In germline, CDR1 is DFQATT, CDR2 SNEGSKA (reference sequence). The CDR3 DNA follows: TGCAGTGCTAGGGCAATGACTAGCCAAGAGACCCAGTACTTC. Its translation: CSARAMTSQETQYF.

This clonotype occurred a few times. The CDR3 DNA reads as TGTGCCAGCATGGGGACGGGAGGGTCTTACGCCAAAAACATTCAGTACTTC. Its protein product is CASMGTGGSYAKNIQYF. The chain couples TRBV2 to TRBJ2-4; 8 bases agree with TRBD2. V gave up 7 bases and J gave up 1 base; unmatched junction bases: 12. Germline CDR1 is SNHLY and CDR2 is FYNNEI. The CDR3 is 17 residues long.

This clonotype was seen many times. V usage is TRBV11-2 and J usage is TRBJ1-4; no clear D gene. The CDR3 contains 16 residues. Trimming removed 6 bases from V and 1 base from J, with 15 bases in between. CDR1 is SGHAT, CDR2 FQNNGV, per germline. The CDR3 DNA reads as TGTGCCAGCAGAAAACCTGGACGGGGAACTAATGAAAAACTGTTTTTT. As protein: CASRKPGRGTNEKLFF.

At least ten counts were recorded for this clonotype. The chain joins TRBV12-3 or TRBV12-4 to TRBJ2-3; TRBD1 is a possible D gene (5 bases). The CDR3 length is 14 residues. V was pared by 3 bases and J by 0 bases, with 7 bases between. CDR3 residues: CASSFQGSTDTQYF. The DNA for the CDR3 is TGTGCCAGCAGTTTCCAGGGTAGCACAGATACGCAGTATTTT.

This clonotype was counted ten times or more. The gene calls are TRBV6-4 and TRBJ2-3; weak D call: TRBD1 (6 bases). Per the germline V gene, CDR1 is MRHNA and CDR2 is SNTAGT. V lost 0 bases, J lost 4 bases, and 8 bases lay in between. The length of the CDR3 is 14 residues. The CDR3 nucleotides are TGTGCCAGCAGTGACTCGAGGGGGTCAGATACGCAGTATTTT. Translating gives CASSDSRGSDTQYF.

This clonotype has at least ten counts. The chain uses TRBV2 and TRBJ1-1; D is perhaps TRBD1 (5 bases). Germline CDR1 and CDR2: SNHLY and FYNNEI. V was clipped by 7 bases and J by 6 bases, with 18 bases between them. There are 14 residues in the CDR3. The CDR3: CASKEDTTWAEAFF. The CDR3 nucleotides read TGTGCCAGCAAGGAGGACACAACGTGGGCTGAAGCTTTCTTT.

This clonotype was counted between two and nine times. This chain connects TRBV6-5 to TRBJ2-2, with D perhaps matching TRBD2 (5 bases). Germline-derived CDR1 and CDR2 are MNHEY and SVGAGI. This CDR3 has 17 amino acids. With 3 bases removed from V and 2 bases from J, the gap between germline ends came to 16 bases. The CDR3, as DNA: TGTGCCAGCAGTTATAACTACCCTAGCTTCAACACCGGGGAGCTGTTTTTT. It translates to CASSYNYPSFNTGELFF.

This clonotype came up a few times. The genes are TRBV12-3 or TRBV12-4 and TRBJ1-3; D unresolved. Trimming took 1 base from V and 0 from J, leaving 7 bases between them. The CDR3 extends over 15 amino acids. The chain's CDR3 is CASSLVSPSGNTIYF. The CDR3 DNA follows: TGTGCCAGCAGTTTAGTGTCACCCTCTGGAAACACCATATATTTT.

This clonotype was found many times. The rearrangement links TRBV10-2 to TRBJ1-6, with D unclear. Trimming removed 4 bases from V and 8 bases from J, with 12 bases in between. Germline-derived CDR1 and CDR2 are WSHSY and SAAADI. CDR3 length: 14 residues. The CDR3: CASSAPQFDSPLHF. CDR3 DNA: TGCGCCAGCAGTGCCCCTCAATTTGATTCACCCCTCCACTTT.